The 2 T cell receptor beta chains reported below all come from one sample, sequenced in a study of beta chain features in type 1 diabetes. Isolated RNA was reverse transcribed in full, so expressed TCRB transcripts were sequenced. Assay used: immunoSEQ multiplex PCR; TCRdb lists only in-frame clones, some missing. The sample lists 200,000 to 250,000 clones, about a tenth occurring once. Source material: central memory CD4+ T cells from blood. These receptors all stem from a young man in good health.

This clone was observed a handful of times. The chain joins TRBV19 to TRBJ2-1, with TRBD2 matching over 9 bases. This CDR3 region has 14 residues. The V segment lost 5 bases and the J segment 10 bases; nucleotides outside the gene matches: 9. Germline V gives CDR1 LNHDA, CDR2 SQIVND (reference sequence). CDR3 loop: CASSQGTSPGEQFF. The CDR3, as DNA: TGTGCCAGTAGTCAAGGGACTAGCCCCGGCGAGCAGTTCTTC.

This clone has a handful of counts. The rearrangement joins TRBV5-1 to TRBJ2-7; maybe TRBD1 (5 bases). Germline values: CDR1 SGHRS, CDR2 YFSETQ. Between the trimmed V and J ends, which lost 2 bases and 1 base, there was a span of 10 bases. This CDR3 spans 14 amino acids. For the CDR3, the DNA is TGCGCCAGCAGCTTACTCGACAGTTCCTACGAGCAGTACTTC. This gives the protein CASSLLDSSYEQYF. The full variable domain, completed using reference TRBV5-1 and TRBJ2-7, is KAGVTQTPRYLIKTRGQQVTLSCSPISGHRSVSWYQQTPGQGLQFLFEYFSETQRNKGNFPGRFSGRQFSNSRSEMNVSTLELGDSALYLCASSLLDSSYEQYFGPGTRLTVT.